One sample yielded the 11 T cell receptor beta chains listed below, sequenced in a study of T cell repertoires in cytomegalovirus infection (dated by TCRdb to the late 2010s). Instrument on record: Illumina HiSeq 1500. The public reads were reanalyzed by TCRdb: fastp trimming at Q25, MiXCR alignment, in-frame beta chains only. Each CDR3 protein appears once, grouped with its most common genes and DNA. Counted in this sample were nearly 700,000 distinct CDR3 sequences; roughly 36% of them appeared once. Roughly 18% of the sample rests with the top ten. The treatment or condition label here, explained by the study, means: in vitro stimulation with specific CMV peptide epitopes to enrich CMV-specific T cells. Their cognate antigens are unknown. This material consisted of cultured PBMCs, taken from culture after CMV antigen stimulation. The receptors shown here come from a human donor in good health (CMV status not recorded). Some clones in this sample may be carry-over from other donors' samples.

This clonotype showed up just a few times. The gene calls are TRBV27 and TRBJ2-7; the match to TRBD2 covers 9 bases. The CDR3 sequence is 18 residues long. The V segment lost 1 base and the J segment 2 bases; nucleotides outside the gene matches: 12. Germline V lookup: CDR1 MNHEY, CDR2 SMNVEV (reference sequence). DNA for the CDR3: TGTGCCAGCAGTTTATTGGGACAGCCTCTAGCGGGGCCCTACGAGCAGTACTTC. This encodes CASSLLGQPLAGPYEQYF.

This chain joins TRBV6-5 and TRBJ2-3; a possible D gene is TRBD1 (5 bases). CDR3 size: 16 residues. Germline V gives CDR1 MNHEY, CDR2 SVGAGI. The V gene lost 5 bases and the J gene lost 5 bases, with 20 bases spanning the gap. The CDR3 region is CASSTRQRGVGDTQYF. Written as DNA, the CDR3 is TGTGCCAGCAGTACGCGACAGAGAGGCGTTGGAGATACGCAGTATTTT.

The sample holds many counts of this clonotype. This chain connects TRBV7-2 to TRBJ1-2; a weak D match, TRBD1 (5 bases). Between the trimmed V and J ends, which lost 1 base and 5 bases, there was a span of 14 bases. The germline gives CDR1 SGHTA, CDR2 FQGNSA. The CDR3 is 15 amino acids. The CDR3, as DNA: TGTGCCAGCAGCTTAGACTTCCCAGGGAAATATGGCTACACCTTC. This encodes CASSLDFPGKYGYTF.

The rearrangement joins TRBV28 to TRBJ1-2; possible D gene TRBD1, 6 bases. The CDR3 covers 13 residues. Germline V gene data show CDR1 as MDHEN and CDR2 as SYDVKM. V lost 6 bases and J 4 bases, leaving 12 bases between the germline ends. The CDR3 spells CASSLRQVYGYTF. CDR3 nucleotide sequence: TGTGCCAGCAGCCTACGACAGGTCTATGGCTACACCTTC.

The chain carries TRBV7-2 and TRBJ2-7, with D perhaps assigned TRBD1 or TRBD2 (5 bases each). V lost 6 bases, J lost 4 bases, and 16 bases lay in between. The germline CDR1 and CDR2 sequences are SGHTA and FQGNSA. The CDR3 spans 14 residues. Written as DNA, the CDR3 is TGTGCCAGCAGTTTCCTAACGGGGCCATACGAGCAGTACTTC. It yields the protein CASSFLTGPYEQYF.

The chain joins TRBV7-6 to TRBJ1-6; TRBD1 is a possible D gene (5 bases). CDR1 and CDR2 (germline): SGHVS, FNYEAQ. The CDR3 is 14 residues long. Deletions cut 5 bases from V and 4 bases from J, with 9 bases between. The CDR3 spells CASSGTEYNSPLHF. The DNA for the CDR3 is TGTGCCAGCAGCGGGACGGAATATAATTCACCCCTCCACTTT.

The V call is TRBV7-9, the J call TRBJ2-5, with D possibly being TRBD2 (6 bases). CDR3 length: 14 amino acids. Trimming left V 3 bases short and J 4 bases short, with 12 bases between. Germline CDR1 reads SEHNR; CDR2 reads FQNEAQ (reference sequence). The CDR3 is CASSLGGEVETQYF. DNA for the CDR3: TGTGCCAGCAGCTTGGGCGGGGAGGTAGAGACCCAGTACTTC.

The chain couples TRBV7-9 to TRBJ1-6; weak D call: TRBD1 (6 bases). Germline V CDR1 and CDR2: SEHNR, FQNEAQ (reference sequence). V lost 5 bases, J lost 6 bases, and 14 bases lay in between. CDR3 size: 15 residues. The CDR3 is CASSKTGQSNSPLHF. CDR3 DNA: TGTGCCAGCAGCAAGACAGGACAGAGTAATTCACCCCTCCACTTT.

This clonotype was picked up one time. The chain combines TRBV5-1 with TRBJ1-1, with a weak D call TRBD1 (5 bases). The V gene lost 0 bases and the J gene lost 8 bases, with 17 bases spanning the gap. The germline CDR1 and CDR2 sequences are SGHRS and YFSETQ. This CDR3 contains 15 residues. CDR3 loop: CASSLGDWEGTEAFF. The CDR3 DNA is TGCGCCAGCAGCTTGGGGGACTGGGAGGGTACAGAAGCTTTCTTT.

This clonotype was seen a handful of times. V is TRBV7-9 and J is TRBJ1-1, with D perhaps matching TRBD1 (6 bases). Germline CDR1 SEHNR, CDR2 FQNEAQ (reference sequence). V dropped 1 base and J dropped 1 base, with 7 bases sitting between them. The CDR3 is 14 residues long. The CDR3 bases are TGTGCCAGCAGCTTAGAACAGGGGAACACTGAAGCTTTCTTT. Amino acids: CASSLEQGNTEAFF.

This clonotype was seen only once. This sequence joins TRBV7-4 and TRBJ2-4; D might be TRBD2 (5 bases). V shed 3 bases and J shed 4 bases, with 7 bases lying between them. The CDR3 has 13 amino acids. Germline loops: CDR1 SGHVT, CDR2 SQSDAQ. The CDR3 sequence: CASSFSGKNIQYF. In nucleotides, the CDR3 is TGTGCCAGCAGCTTCTCGGGGAAAAACATTCAGTACTTC.